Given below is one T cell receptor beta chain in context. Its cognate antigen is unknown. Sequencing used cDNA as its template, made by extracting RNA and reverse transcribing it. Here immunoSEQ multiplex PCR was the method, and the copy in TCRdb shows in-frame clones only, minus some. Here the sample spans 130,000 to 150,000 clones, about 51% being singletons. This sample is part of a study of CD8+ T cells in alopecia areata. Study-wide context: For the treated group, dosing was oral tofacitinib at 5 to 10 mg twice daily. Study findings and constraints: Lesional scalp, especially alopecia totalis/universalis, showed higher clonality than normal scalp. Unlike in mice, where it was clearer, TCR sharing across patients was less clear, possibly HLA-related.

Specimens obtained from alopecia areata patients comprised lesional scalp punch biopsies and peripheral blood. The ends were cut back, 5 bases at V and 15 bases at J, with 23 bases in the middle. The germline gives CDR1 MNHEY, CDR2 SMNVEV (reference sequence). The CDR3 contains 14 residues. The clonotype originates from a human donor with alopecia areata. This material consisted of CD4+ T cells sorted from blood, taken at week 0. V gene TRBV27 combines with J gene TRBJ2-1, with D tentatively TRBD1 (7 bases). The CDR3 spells CASSPNFDREVPFF. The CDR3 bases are TGTGCCAGCAGTCCCAACTTCGACAGGGAGGTTCCGTTCTTC.